Below, 32 T cell receptor beta chains from the same sample are listed, as sequenced in a study of cytomegalovirus exposure and HLA in healthy donors. Primers included in the PCR were 60 Vbeta and 13 Jbeta primers. TCRdb's table, derived via immunoSEQ multiplex PCR, lists solely in-frame clones and lacks some. The sample carries roughly 120,000 clones, 9% to 10% recorded once. Sequencing was performed on PBMCs. The source of these receptors is a man aged 25-40 years in good health and CMV-seronegative.

The chain combines TRBV10-3 with TRBJ2-1; TRBD2 aligns across 10 bases. V dropped 5 bases and J dropped 7; count of bases not matched to a gene: 5. The CDR3 sequence is 14 residues long. Germline V gives CDR1 ENHRY, CDR2 SYGVKD. CDR3 sequence: CAISLAGERNEQFF. In DNA, the CDR3 is TGTGCCATCAGTCTAGCGGGAGAGCGAAATGAGCAGTTCTTC.

The chain uses TRBV5-1 and TRBJ2-5; 8 bases map to TRBD2. The end of the DNA aligns better with TRBJ2-7, so the J call may be wrong. Germline lookup yields CDR1 SGHRS and CDR2 YFSETQ. CDR3 length: 15 residues. CDR3 bases: TGCGCCAGCAGCTTGTTGGTAGCGGGGTCCTACGAGCAGTACTTC. Its protein product is CASSLLVAGSYEQYF.

The rearrangement links TRBV29-1 to TRBJ2-1, with a weak D call TRBD2 (5 bases). From germline, CDR1 is SQVTM and CDR2 ANQGSEA. Trimming removed 0 bases from V and 8 bases from J, with 14 bases in between. The CDR3 consists of 14 residues. The CDR3 sequence: CSVEDLGAADEQFF. The DNA for the CDR3 is TGCAGCGTTGAAGATCTGGGAGCAGCCGATGAGCAGTTCTTC.

This rearrangement joins TRBV5-1 to TRBJ2-3; D call uncertain. Per germline, CDR1 SGHRS and CDR2 YFSETQ. The V and J ends lost 0 bases and 5 bases respectively, with 4 bases between them. The CDR3 is 12 amino acids. The CDR3 region is CASSLAGDTQYF. The DNA of the CDR3 is TGCGCCAGCAGCTTGGCAGGAGATACGCAGTATTTT.

This clone was seen only a few times. The chain carries TRBV7-2 and TRBJ1-6, with D perhaps matching TRBD1 (5 bases). The V gene lost 1 base and the J gene lost 6 bases, with 10 bases spanning the gap. Germline CDR1 reads SGHTA; CDR2 reads FQGNSA. This CDR3 has 15 residues. The CDR3 reads CASSLGQGLNSPLHF. CDR3 DNA: TGTGCCAGCAGCTTAGGGCAGGGCCTTAATTCACCCCTCCACTTT. The whole variable domain, filled in from reference TRBV7-2 and TRBJ1-6, reads GAGVSQSPSNKVTEKGKDVELRCDPISGHTALYWYRQSLGQGLEFLIYFQGNSAPDKSGLPSDRFSAERTGGSVSTLTIQRTQQEDSAVYLCASSLGQGLNSPLHFGNGTRLTVT.

Worth noting for this clone: A far more abundant clone sits one base away, making this likely a read error. The sample contains more than one DNA sequence encoding this CDR3. The CDR3, as DNA: TGTGCCAGCAGTGAAGATGGGACATCCTCCTACGAGCAATACTTC. Protein: CASSEDGTSSYEQYF. The chain recombines TRBV6-1 with TRBJ2-7; perhaps TRBD1 as D (6 bases). The germline V gene has CDR1 MNHNS and CDR2 SASEGT. The CDR3 runs to 15 residues.

This chain uses TRBV19 with TRBJ2-7; TRBD2 is a possible D gene (6 bases). The CDR3 is 14 amino acids. V was clipped by 7 bases and J by 5 bases, with 18 bases between them. Germline V gene lookup returns CDR1 LNHDA and CDR2 SQIVND (reference sequence). The CDR3 protein is CASNPDGGTHEQYF. In nucleotides, the CDR3 is TGTGCCAGTAACCCCGACGGGGGTACCCACGAGCAGTACTTC.

The chain links TRBV9 to TRBJ2-2; D may be TRBD1 (5 bases). V was trimmed by 4 bases and J by 5 bases, leaving 12 bases between them. The CDR3 runs to 14 residues. From germline, CDR1 is SGDLS and CDR2 YYNGEE. The chain's CDR3 is CASSPRSGTGELFF. In DNA, the CDR3 is TGTGCCAGCAGCCCCAGATCAGGGACCGGGGAGCTGTTTTTT. Together with reference TRBV9 and TRBJ2-2, the CDR3 gives the full variable domain: DSGVTQTPKHLITATGQRVTLRCSPRSGDLSVYWYQQSLDQGLQFLIQYYNGEERAKGNILERFSAQQFPDLHSELNLSSLELGDSALYFCASSPRSGTGELFFGEGSRLTVL.

This clone has a handful of counts. The rearrangement joins TRBV11-2 to TRBJ1-3; possible D gene TRBD1, 6 bases. The germline V gene encodes CDR1 SGHAT and CDR2 FQNNGV. V lost 2 bases to trimming and J lost 2 bases, with 22 bases between them. This CDR3 region has 19 residues. The DNA of the CDR3 is TGTGCCAGCAGCTTACACGCAGGGGCAGGAGCCTACCCTGGAAACACCATATATTTT. It is translated as CASSLHAGAGAYPGNTIYF. The full variable domain, in which reference TRBV11-2 and TRBJ1-3 provide the parts outside the CDR3, is EAGVAQSPRYKIIEKRQSVAFWCNPISGHATLYWYQQILGQGPKLLIQFQNNGVVDDSQLPKDRFSAERLKGVDSTLKIQPAKLEDSAVYLCASSLHAGAGAYPGNTIYFGEGSWLTVV.

There are a few counts of this clone. The J gene is TRBJ1-5, the V gene TRBV7-9; D not resolved. Germline V gene data show CDR1 as SEHNR and CDR2 as FQNEAQ (reference sequence). The CDR3 is 14 amino acids. Trimming left V 5 bases short and J 3 bases short, with 11 bases between. Here the CDR3 reads CASSPSGANQPQHF. DNA of the CDR3: TGTGCCAGCAGCCCCTCAGGTGCCAATCAGCCCCAGCATTTT.

In this sample, this clone turned up a few times. The same CDR3 can be traced to other DNA sequences in this sample. V usage is TRBV18 and J usage is TRBJ1-1; possible D gene TRBD1, 5 bases. There are 13 residues in the CDR3. Germline CDR1 and CDR2: KGHSH and LQKENI. V lost 3 bases and J 2 bases, leaving 7 bases between the germline ends. For the CDR3, the DNA is TGTGCCAGCTCACCCCAGGGTAACACTGAAGCTTTCTTT. Translated: CASSPQGNTEAFF.

This chain connects TRBV14 to TRBJ2-5; 7 nucleotides match TRBD2. Looked up from germline, CDR1 is SGHDN and CDR2 is FVKESK. CDR3 length: 14 amino acids. The V and J ends lost 0 bases and 5 bases, in that order; junction bases with no gene match: 3. CDR3 DNA sequence: TGTGCCAGCAGCCAAGAACTAGCGAGGGAGACCCAGTACTTC. Protein: CASSQELARETQYF.

This chain uses TRBV14 with TRBJ2-3; 9 positions match TRBD2. Germline CDR1 and CDR2: SGHDN and FVKESK. The CDR3 is 16 residues long. Germline trimming cut 0 bases from V and 10 bases from J; bases unmatched to any gene: 11. The DNA of the CDR3 is TGTGCCAGCAGCCAAGATCGGGGGATAGCGGGAGCCCCGCAGTATTTT. It encodes CASSQDRGIAGAPQYF.

This clone came up a few times. The chain carries TRBV19 and TRBJ2-7, with D maybe TRBD1 (6 bases). V gave up 3 bases and J gave up 10 bases, with 16 bases separating them. CDR3 length equals 13 residues. Germline assignment: CDR1 LNHDA and CDR2 SQIVND (reference sequence). The CDR3 loop reads CASSMEPTGSQYF. The CDR3 region has the DNA TGTGCCAGTAGTATGGAGCCTACAGGGAGCCAGTACTTC.

The chain is built from TRBV5-4 and TRBJ1-4; no clear D gene. CDR3 length: 14 amino acids. V lost 4 bases, J lost 4 bases, and 11 bases lay in between. Germline-derived CDR1 and CDR2 are SGHNT and YYREEE (reference sequence). CDR3 residues: CASSQRRDNEKLFF. As DNA, the CDR3 is TGTGCCAGCAGCCAGAGGAGGGATAATGAAAAACTGTTTTTT. Full variable domain (outside the CDR3, taken from reference TRBV5-4 and TRBJ1-4): ETGVTQSPTHLIKTRGQQVTLRCSSQSGHNTVSWYQQALGQGPQFIFQYYREEENGRGNFPPRFSGLQFPNYSSELNVNALELDDSALYLCASSQRRDNEKLFFGSGTQLSVL.

This clone was found a few times. The chain combines TRBV7-2 with TRBJ1-5; D is perhaps TRBD1 (5 bases). The V end was cut by 1 base, the J end by 4 bases, with 14 bases between. Germline-derived CDR1 and CDR2 are SGHTA and FQGNSA. CDR3 size: 16 residues. CDR3 in amino acids: CASSLVVGQGNQPQHF. As DNA, the CDR3 is TGTGCCAGCAGCTTAGTAGTGGGGCAGGGAAATCAGCCCCAGCATTTT.

This clone has only a few counts. The chain links TRBV10-3 to TRBJ2-2; TRBD1 aligns across 8 bases. From germline, CDR1 is ENHRY and CDR2 SYGVKD. The CDR3 length is 16 residues. Trimming took 3 bases from V and 3 from J; bases not matched to a gene: 6. Here the CDR3 reads CAISDRAGGDTGELFF. CDR3 sequence (DNA): TGTGCCATCAGTGACAGGGCAGGGGGCGACACCGGGGAGCTGTTTTTT.

The sample holds a few counts of this clone. The V call is TRBV30, the J call TRBJ1-5; possible D gene TRBD1, 6 bases. The CDR3 covers 16 residues. Germline CDR1 is GTSNPN and CDR2 is SVGIG (reference sequence). Trimming cost V 2 bases and J 1 base, with 15 bases left between them. The CDR3 coding sequence is TGTGCCTGGAGTCCCTACAGGGTATCAAGCAATCAGCCCCAGCATTTT. Amino acid sequence: CAWSPYRVSSNQPQHF.

The rearrangement joins TRBV5-1 to TRBJ1-2; tentative D call: TRBD1 (5 bases). There are 12 residues in the CDR3. CDR1 and CDR2 (germline): SGHRS, YFSETQ. Trimming took 6 bases from V and 6 from J, leaving 12 bases between them. The CDR3 DNA reads TGCGCCAGCATGGGTCCAGGGAATGGCTACACCTTC. Translation gives CASMGPGNGYTF. The full variable domain, completed using reference TRBV5-1 and TRBJ1-2, is KAGVTQTPRYLIKTRGQQVTLSCSPISGHRSVSWYQQTPGQGLQFLFEYFSETQRNKGNFPGRFSGRQFSNSRSEMNVSTLELGDSALYLCASMGPGNGYTFGSGTRLTVV.

This clone was counted between two and nine times. This rearrangement joins TRBV11-2 to TRBJ1-5; a weak D match, TRBD1 (6 bases). V was cut by 5 bases and J by 4 bases, with 15 bases left in between. There are 15 residues in the CDR3. CDR1 is SGHAT and CDR2 is FQNNGV in the germline V gene. CDR3 DNA sequence: TGTGCCAGCAGCGCCTCCGGGACACTTAATCAGCCCCAGCATTTT. This sequence encodes CASSASGTLNQPQHF.

The rearrangement uses TRBV28 and TRBJ2-2, with 15 bases that match TRBD2. J lost 4 bases, V lost 7 bases, and 10 bases had no gene match. CDR1 is MDHEN and CDR2 is SYDVKM in the germline V gene. This CDR3 region has 18 residues. CDR3 bases: TGTGCCAGCACCCTCCCGGGACTAGCGGGAGGTGGCACCGGGGAGCTGTTTTTT. Translated, it gives CASTLPGLAGGGTGELFF.

This clone was observed a handful of times. The chain combines TRBV10-3 with TRBJ2-5; TRBD2 might be the D (6 bases). CDR1 and CDR2 from the germline V gene are ENHRY and SYGVKD. V was shortened by 0 bases and J by 3 bases, with 14 bases between the two germline ends. This CDR3 is built from 16 residues. CDR3 in amino acids: CAISESLGRGEETQYF. CDR3 coding DNA: TGTGCCATCAGTGAGTCGTTGGGGCGGGGTGAAGAGACCCAGTACTTC.

The V gene is TRBV6-1, the J gene TRBJ2-7; a weak D match, TRBD2 (5 bases). Per germline, CDR1 MNHNS and CDR2 SASEGT. The CDR3 is made up of 13 amino acids. V lost 6 bases and J lost 4, with 13 bases in between. CDR3 protein: CASRTGNIYEQYF. The CDR3 coding sequence is TGTGCCAGCAGGACGGGGAATATTTACGAGCAGTACTTC.

This clone was seen a handful of times. The J gene is TRBJ2-1, the V gene TRBV2; D might be TRBD2 (6 bases). This CDR3 has 15 amino acids. Germline assignment: CDR1 SNHLY and CDR2 FYNNEI. V lost 8 bases and J lost 0, with 14 bases in between. The CDR3 coding sequence is TGTGCCAGCTTCGGGACTGGATCCTCCTACAATGAGCAGTTCTTC. It specifies CASFGTGSSYNEQFF.

This clone was seen more than once but under ten times. V and J are TRBV7-3 and TRBJ2-2, with D perhaps TRBD1 (5 bases). CDR1 SGHTA and CDR2 FQGTGA come from the germline V gene. V shed 5 bases and J shed 4 bases, with 8 bases lying between them. CDR3 length equals 13 residues. The CDR3 protein is CASSVDSTGELFF. DNA of the CDR3: TGTGCCAGCAGCGTTGACAGCACCGGGGAGCTGTTTTTT.

This clone showed up just a few times. This rearrangement joins TRBV30 to TRBJ1-4, with TRBD1 identical over 10 bases. Looked up from germline, CDR1 is GTSNPN and CDR2 is SVGIG (reference sequence). The CDR3 length is 12 residues. J gave up 6 bases and V 5 bases, and 0 bases lay outside the gene matches. This chain's CDR3 is CAWGQGDEKLFF. The CDR3 DNA reads TGTGCCTGGGGACAGGGGGATGAAAAACTGTTTTTT.

This clone has a single count. The chain employs TRBV12-5 and TRBJ2-7, with 7 bases that match TRBD1. CDR1 LGHNT and CDR2 FRNRAP come from the germline V gene. V was clipped by 6 bases and J by 1 base; unmatched bases: 6. The CDR3 runs to 14 residues. The CDR3 here is CASGKTGNSYEQYF. CDR3 nucleotides: TGTGCTAGTGGGAAGACAGGGAATTCCTACGAGCAGTACTTC.

In this sample, this clone turned up a few times. V and J are TRBV30 and TRBJ1-2, with TRBD1 matching over 8 bases. CDR1 GTSNPN and CDR2 SVGIG come from the germline V gene (reference sequence). Losses at the gene ends were 2 bases for V and 2 bases for J; bases not matched to a gene: 13. The CDR3 has 17 residues. CDR3 nucleotide sequence: TGTGCCTGGAGTTCCCGGGACAGGCGACAACCGAACTATGGCTACACCTTC. Translated, it gives CAWSSRDRRQPNYGYTF.

A few counts support this clone. The rearrangement joins TRBV5-1 to TRBJ1-2; D is possibly TRBD1 (5 bases). V was cut by 6 bases and J by 0 bases, with 9 bases left in between. This CDR3 has 13 amino acids. The germline V gene encodes CDR1 SGHRS and CDR2 YFSETQ. CDR3 nucleotide sequence: TGCGCCAGCACTTCGACAGCTAACTATGGCTACACCTTC. Translated, it gives CASTSTANYGYTF.

This clone has a handful of counts. The chain carries TRBV6-1 and TRBJ1-2, with 7 bases aligning to TRBD1. The V and J ends lost 7 bases and 8 bases, in that order; junction bases with no gene match: 16. Germline V lookup: CDR1 MNHNS, CDR2 SASEGT. The CDR3 runs 15 residues. The DNA of the CDR3 is TGTGCCAGCATCGAGACAGGGAACGTCGTGGGGGGCTACACCTTC. This gives the protein CASIETGNVVGGYTF.

This clone was detected only a few times. J is TRBJ2-7 and V is TRBV5-4; a weak D match, TRBD2 (5 bases). The V gene's germline CDR1 is SGHNT and CDR2 YYREEE (reference sequence). The CDR3 length is 14 residues. With 0 bases removed from V and 0 bases from J, the gap between germline ends came to 7 bases. The CDR3 bases are TGTGCCAGCAGCTTGGATGGGAGCTCCTACGAGCAGTACTTC. Translated, it gives CASSLDGSSYEQYF.

J is TRBJ2-4 and V is TRBV2; unclear D gene. CDR3 length: 12 amino acids. V was cut by 9 bases and J by 0 bases, with 6 bases left in between. The germline V gene encodes CDR1 SNHLY and CDR2 FYNNEI. CDR3 bases: TGTGCCAGTGGAGTAGCCAAAAACATTCAGTACTTC. As protein: CASGVAKNIQYF.